These T cell receptor beta chains were read from a single sample in a study of persistence of HIV-infected CD4 T cells. These receptors' antigens are unknown. Repertoires were generated with immunoSEQ multiplex PCR, while TCRdb's copy carries only in-frame clones and drops some. The data contain about 7,500 clones, roughly three fifths of them seen just once; the ten biggest clones take up 15% to 20%. Sample: CD4+ T cells sorted from PBMCs after 18-hour stimulation, taken from a patient who received antiretroviral therapy. These receptors originate from an adult man with HIV who was CMV-seropositive. Both conserved end residues are part of each CDR3. Each record gives: J gene, D gene, V gene, clone size, CDR3 DNA, CDR3 protein. A D gene is named only where the DNA matches it firmly. Clone size appears in some rows only: once, few, many, or a class for an expanded clone.

TRBJ2-2,TRBD2,TRBV7-3,few,TGTGCCAGCAGCTTAAGGCAGCGGGGGAACACCGGGGAGCTGTTTTTT,CASSLRQRGNTGELFF
TRBJ2-1,.,TRBV11-3,.,TGTGCCAGCAGCTTAGATACGGGTAGCAGCAATGAGCAGTTCTTC,CASSLDTGSSNEQFF
TRBJ2-1,.,TRBV3-1/TRBV3-2,few,TGTGCCAGCAGCCTGGGGTTTGGGGGCCACAATGAGCAGTTCTTC,CASSLGFGGHNEQFF
TRBJ2-4,.,TRBV7-8,medium-sized,TGTGCCAGCAGCTGGGCGGGTTGGACAGACCAAAACATTCAGTACTTC,CASSWAGWTDQNIQYF
TRBJ2-1,.,TRBV10-3,.,TGTGCCATCAGTGACACGACGACTAATGAGCAGTTCTTC,CAISDTTTNEQFF
TRBJ1-1,.,TRBV7-8,few,TGTGCCAGCAGCTTACGTGAGGGGTTCGGCACTGAAGCTTTCTTT,CASSLREGFGTEAFF
TRBJ1-4,.,TRBV2,once,TGTGCCAGCAGTACCAGGGATAATGAAAAACTGTTTTTT,CASSTRDNEKLFF
TRBJ2-7,TRBD2,TRBV6-1,.,TGTGCCAGCAGTGAAACACTAGCGGGAGGGCGCGAGCAGTACTTC,CASSETLAGGREQYF
TRBJ2-7,.,TRBV7-2,.,TGTGCCAGCAGCTTTACCGGGACCTACGAGCAGTACTTC,CASSFTGTYEQYF
TRBJ2-5,.,TRBV4-1,.,TGCGCCAGCAGCCAAGATCGGGGACGCAGGCCAGAGACCCAGTACTTC,CASSQDRGRRPETQYF
TRBJ2-7,TRBD1,TRBV5-1,.,TGCGCCAGCAGGGCCGGGACAGGGGCCTACGAGCAGTACTTC,CASRAGTGAYEQYF
TRBJ1-5,.,TRBV7-9,.,TGTGCCAGCTTTTTAAGGTTGGGCAGGGAGAGGCAGCCCCAGCATTTT,CASFLRLGRERQPQHF
TRBJ1-2,.,TRBV19,medium-sized,TGTGCCAGTAGTATAGATACTAGCACCTATGGCTACACCTTC,CASSIDTSTYGYTF
TRBJ2-5,TRBD1,TRBV6-5,.,TGTGCCAGCGTCTGGGACAGGGGGACCCAGTACTTC,CASVWDRGTQYF
TRBJ2-7,.,TRBV5-6,.,TGTGCCAGCAGCTCACTGATCGAGCAGTACTTC,CASSSLIEQYF
TRBJ2-1,.,TRBV4-2,.,TGTGCCAGCAGCCCGACACCACGGGGGCGGGATTGGCACAATGAGCAGTTCTTC,CASSPTPRGRDWHNEQFF
TRBJ1-2,.,TRBV6-4,medium-sized,TGTGCCAGCAGTGAGGGCGGATCTACTAACTATGGCTACACCTTC,CASSEGGSTNYGYTF
TRBJ1-1,TRBD1,TRBV19,.,TGTGCCAGTCGTACACAGGGGGGGAACACTGAAGCTTTCTTT,CASRTQGGNTEAFF
TRBJ1-4,.,TRBV18,.,TGTGCCAGCTCATCCGGGCTTAATGAAAAACTGTTTTTT,CASSSGLNEKLFF
TRBJ1-5,TRBD1,TRBV4-2,.,TGTGCCAGCAGCCCCTGGACAGGGCAGCGAAATCAGCCCCAGCATTTT,CASSPWTGQRNQPQHF
TRBJ2-7,TRBD1,TRBV27,.,TGTGCCAGCAGACTCGACAGGGGGCCGTACGAGCAGTACTTC,CASRLDRGPYEQYF
TRBJ2-3,.,TRBV11-3,.,TGTGCCAGCAGCCTGGGCGGGGTCACAGATACGCAGTATTTT,CASSLGGVTDTQYF
TRBJ1-5,.,TRBV19,.,TGTGCCAGTAGTATAGAACGGACCGCAACTGCGGAGCCCCAGCATTTT,CASSIERTATAEPQHF
TRBJ2-7,TRBD2,TRBV6-6,medium-sized,TGTGCCAGCAGGGGGACGGCGGGACTAGCGGACGAGCAGTACTTC,CASRGTAGLADEQYF
TRBJ1-6,.,TRBV6-5,.,TGTGCCAGCAGTTACTCCCAGGGGAGGGAGTCACCCCTCCACTTT,CASSYSQGRESPLHF
TRBJ1-5,.,TRBV3-1/TRBV3-2,.,TGTGCCAGCAGCCAAAACAGGATTAATCAGCCCCAGCATTTT,CASSQNRINQPQHF
TRBJ1-6,TRBD1,TRBV5-4,.,TGTGCCAGCAGACGAGAGGGGACAGGGTATAATTCACCCCTCCACTTT,CASRREGTGYNSPLHF
TRBJ2-3,.,TRBV7-3,.,TGTGCCAGCAGGTTCGCACATACGCAGTATTTT,CASRFAHTQYF
TRBJ2-3,TRBD1,TRBV9,.,TGTGCCAGCAGCCGACAGGGCACTGGCACAGATACGCAGTATTTT,CASSRQGTGTDTQYF
TRBJ2-5,.,TRBV6-2/TRBV6-3,.,TGTGCCAGCAGTTACAAGGAGACCCAGTACTTC,CASSYKETQYF
TRBJ1-1,.,TRBV5-1,.,TGCGCCAGCAAGTTCGCCTTCGGGAACACTGAAGCTTTCTTT,CASKFAFGNTEAFF
TRBJ2-7,.,TRBV4-2,.,TGTGCCAGCAGCAATAGCAGGGTTTACGAGCAGTACTTC,CASSNSRVYEQYF
TRBJ2-7,.,TRBV15,medium-sized,TGTGCCACCAGCAGAGATCAGACAGCGAAGTACGAGCAGTACTTC,CATSRDQTAKYEQYF
TRBJ2-2,.,TRBV27,few,TGTGCCAGCAGTTTTCGAGGCGGAGGGGAGCTGTTTTTT,CASSFRGGGELFF
TRBJ2-5,.,TRBV27,.,TGTGCCAGCAGTCCTTCCTGGGGGACCCAAGAGACCCAGTACTTC,CASSPSWGTQETQYF
TRBJ1-2,TRBD1,TRBV4-1,.,TGCGCCAGCAGCCAAGGACAGGGAGGGATCTATGGCTACACCTTC,CASSQGQGGIYGYTF
TRBJ2-7,.,TRBV6-2/TRBV6-3,.,TGTGCCAGCAGTTACTCGATTCTAAGAGGGATTCCCTACGAGCAGTACTTC,CASSYSILRGIPYEQYF
TRBJ1-1,.,TRBV6-1,medium-sized,TGTGCCAGCAGTGAAGCGCGTACACGGGCTTTCTTT,CASSEARTRAFF
TRBJ2-6,.,TRBV6-4,.,TGTGCCAGCAGAACAGACACTGGGGCCAACGTCCTGACTTTC,CASRTDTGANVLTF
TRBJ2-2,TRBD1,TRBV5-5,few,TGTGCCAGCAGCTCGACCGGGACAGGGAACACCGGGGAGCTGTTTTTT,CASSSTGTGNTGELFF
TRBJ1-2,TRBD1,TRBV14,.,TGTGCCAGCAGCCAAGAAAGGCAGGGGGCAAGTGGCTACACCTTC,CASSQERQGASGYTF
TRBJ1-5,.,TRBV5-4,.,TGTGCCAGCAGCTTGGGCCAGGGCTCAGATCAGCCCCAGCATTTT,CASSLGQGSDQPQHF
TRBJ2-1,.,TRBV11-3,once,TGTGCCAGCAGCTTAAACCACAGGAATGAGCAGTTCTTC,CASSLNHRNEQFF
TRBJ2-7,TRBD1,TRBV15,few,TGTGCCACCAGCAGACTAAAGACAGGGGAAAAAGGTTTTTACGAGCAGTACTTC,CATSRLKTGEKGFYEQYF
TRBJ2-7,.,TRBV6-1,.,TGTGCCAGCAGTGAAGTCCACTTACACTACGAGCAGTACTTC,CASSEVHLHYEQYF
TRBJ2-5,.,TRBV5-4,.,TGTGCCAGCAGCCCGTCCCAAGAGACCCAGTACTTC,CASSPSQETQYF
TRBJ1-3,.,TRBV5-1,medium-sized,TGCGCCAGCAGCTCGGATCCGGGGACGGCTGGAAACACCATATATTTT,CASSSDPGTAGNTIYF
TRBJ1-5,.,TRBV28,.,TGTGCCAGCAGTTTTATAACGGGGCGAGGCAATCAGCCCCAGCATTTT,CASSFITGRGNQPQHF
TRBJ2-5,.,TRBV9,.,TGTGCCAGCAGTCTCGCCCGGGAGGAGACCCAGTACTTC,CASSLAREETQYF
TRBJ2-1,.,TRBV21-1,.,TGTGCCAGCAGCAGCTCTTGGGACGGGATCCATGAGCAGTTCTTC,CASSSSWDGIHEQFF
TRBJ1-6,.,TRBV19,once,TGTGCCAGTAGTATAGATCGTAACAGAAATTCACCCCTCCACTTT,CASSIDRNRNSPLHF